These 32 T cell receptor beta chains originate from one sample sequenced in a study of identical twins. TCRdb reanalysed the 5' RACE reads using MiXCR and keeps one entry per CDR3 protein. The data hold over 550,000 distinct CDR3 sequences, with roughly 7.1% observed a single time. These data were also filed under a second study, of yellow fever vaccine responses in identical twins.

Input material: PBMCs. The receptors were gathered from a young woman in good health.

There are a few counts of this clonotype. The V and J genes are TRBV6-1 and TRBJ2-6; TRBD2 is a possible D gene (6 bases). Trimming removed 6 bases from V and 2 bases from J, with 11 bases in between. CDR1 and CDR2 (germline): MNHNS, SASEGT. The CDR3 sequence is 15 residues long. Written as DNA, the CDR3 is TGTGCCAGCAGCAACGGGGGTGCTGGGGCCAACGTCCTGACTTTC. This codes for CASSNGGAGANVLTF.

This clonotype was recorded at least ten times. The chain uses TRBV5-1 and TRBJ2-6, with D perhaps assigned TRBD1 or TRBD2 (5 bases each). The CDR3 runs to 18 residues. V was clipped by 2 bases and J by 4 bases, with 19 bases between them. CDR1 SGHRS and CDR2 YFSETQ come from the germline V gene. The CDR3 protein is CASSLGSGQIPGANVLTF. In DNA, the CDR3 is TGCGCCAGCAGCTTAGGATCGGGGCAGATTCCCGGGGCCAACGTCCTGACTTTC.

The table lists this clonotype with many counts. This sequence joins TRBV10-3 and TRBJ2-3, with D perhaps TRBD2 (5 bases). The CDR3 contains 13 residues. The germline gives CDR1 ENHRY, CDR2 SYGVKD. Trimming took 10 bases from V and 0 from J, leaving 11 bases between them. CDR3 nucleotides: TGTGCCACCACCGGGGAAAGCACAGATACGCAGTATTTT. Its protein product is CATTGESTDTQYF.

Only a few counts were recorded for this clonotype. J is TRBJ2-7 and V is TRBV5-5; 9 bases are shared with TRBD2. The CDR3 covers 15 residues. The trim removed 0 bases at V and 3 bases at J, leaving 4 bases unmatched. Germline CDR1 is SGHKS and CDR2 is YYEKEE (reference sequence). CDR3 sequence reads: CASSLGLAENYEQYF. In nucleotides, the CDR3 is TGTGCCAGCAGCTTGGGACTAGCGGAAAACTACGAGCAGTACTTC.

This clonotype appeared a few times. CDR3: CSVGGQGNEQYF. The CDR3 bases are TGCAGCGTTGGAGGACAGGGGAACGAGCAGTACTTC. The chain couples TRBV29-1 to TRBJ2-7; 9 bases fit TRBD1. Germline lookup yields CDR1 SQVTM and CDR2 ANQGSEA. The CDR3 covers 12 residues. Trimming removed 4 bases from V and 5 bases from J; junction bases left unmatched: 3.

The table lists this clonotype with a few counts. The CDR3 region is CRIFGQGSNEQFF. The CDR3 DNA sequence: TGCAGGATTTTCGGACAGGGCAGCAATGAGCAGTTCTTC. The chain couples TRBV29-1 to TRBJ2-1, with 8 nucleotides matching TRBD1. The germline CDR1 and CDR2 sequences are SQVTM and ANQGSEA. This CDR3 region has 13 residues.

This clonotype was detected ten times or more. The gene calls are TRBV5-1 and TRBJ1-1, with D unclear. Deletions cut 0 bases from V and 3 bases from J, with 6 bases between. Germline V lookup: CDR1 SGHRS, CDR2 YFSETQ. The CDR3 has 13 residues. The DNA for the CDR3 is TGCGCCAGCAGCTTGGTTGAGTACACTGAAGCTTTCTTT. It yields the protein CASSLVEYTEAFF.

This clonotype was counted at least ten times. This chain connects TRBV12-3 or TRBV12-4 to TRBJ2-2; TRBD2 aligns across 8 bases. V dropped 2 bases and J dropped 4; count of bases not matched to a gene: 12. The CDR3 extends over 18 amino acids. The chain's CDR3 is CASSLKRRGLVPTGELFF. The CDR3 bases are TGTGCCAGCAGTTTAAAGAGGAGGGGACTAGTACCCACCGGGGAGCTGTTTTTT.

This clonotype was recorded a few times. The chain combines TRBV20-1 with TRBJ2-5; tentative D call: TRBD1 (6 bases). Trimming cost V 3 bases and J 1 base, with 9 bases left between them. The germline gives CDR1 DFQATT, CDR2 SNEGSKA (reference sequence). CDR3 length equals 13 residues. The CDR3 sequence is CSASGQRQETQYF. The CDR3 DNA reads TGCAGTGCTAGCGGACAGCGCCAAGAGACCCAGTACTTC.

The sample holds a few counts of this clonotype. The chain uses TRBV20-1 and TRBJ1-5; the match to TRBD1 covers 7 bases. From germline, CDR1 is DFQATT and CDR2 SNEGSKA (reference sequence). J lost 6 bases, V lost 4 bases, and 6 bases had no gene match. The CDR3 extends over 13 amino acids. CDR3 sequence: CSAIDRAPQPQHF. In nucleotides, the CDR3 is TGCAGTGCTATTGACAGGGCCCCTCAGCCCCAGCATTTT.

This clonotype was counted ten times or more. The chain combines TRBV5-1 with TRBJ1-1; tentatively, D is TRBD1 (6 bases). V lost 2 bases and J 6 bases, leaving 14 bases between the germline ends. Germline assignment: CDR1 SGHRS and CDR2 YFSETQ. This CDR3 has 14 residues. CDR3 residues: CASSFLQGASEAFF. As DNA, the CDR3 is TGCGCCAGCAGCTTTCTACAGGGTGCTTCTGAAGCTTTCTTT.

This clonotype was seen a few times. V is TRBV5-1 and J is TRBJ2-1; TRBD1 aligns across 7 bases. V lost 4 bases and J lost 6; bases outside the gene matches: 13. Germline lookup yields CDR1 SGHRS and CDR2 YFSETQ. The length of the CDR3 is 16 residues. CDR3 DNA sequence: TGCGCCAGCAGCGGGACGACAGGGATGAAGAGCAATGAGCAGTTCTTC. It is translated as CASSGTTGMKSNEQFF.

This clonotype came up a few times. The chain couples TRBV20-1 to TRBJ2-1, with 10 positions matching TRBD1. Germline loops: CDR1 DFQATT, CDR2 SNEGSKA (reference sequence). The CDR3 spans 15 residues. Trimming cost V 3 bases and J 4 bases; bases outside gene matches: 6. CDR3 sequence reads: CSASPDRGLYNEQFF. DNA of the CDR3: TGCAGTGCTAGTCCCGACAGGGGGCTTTACAATGAGCAGTTCTTC.

The chain couples TRBV29-1 to TRBJ2-7; D is uncertain. Germline assignment: CDR1 SQVTM and CDR2 ANQGSEA. V dropped 4 bases and J dropped 8 bases, with 12 bases sitting between them. CDR3 length equals 11 residues. CDR3 sequence reads: CSVGPFTKQYV. In nucleotides, the CDR3 is TGCAGCGTTGGCCCCTTTACGAAGCAGTACGTC.

The chain carries TRBV3-1 and TRBJ2-2; 7 bases align to TRBD1. Germline lookup yields CDR1 LGHDT and CDR2 YNNKEL (reference sequence). J lost 0 bases, V lost 4 bases, and 5 bases had no gene match. This CDR3 is built from 16 residues. In nucleotides, the CDR3 is TGTGCCAGCAGCCGTAAGCAGGGGGCGAACACCGGGGAGCTGTTTTTT. Amino acids: CASSRKQGANTGELFF.

CDR3 in DNA: TGCAGTGCCATAGAGGGCTACAATGAGCAGTTCTTC. Its translation: CSAIEGYNEQFF. The chain joins TRBV20-1 to TRBJ2-1; the D gene is possibly TRBD2 (5 bases). Trimming pared 6 bases from V and 3 bases from J, leaving 9 bases between. The CDR3 totals 12 residues. CDR1 is DFQATT and CDR2 is SNEGSKA in the germline V gene (reference sequence).

This clonotype was recorded at least ten times. The chain couples TRBV24-1 to TRBJ2-1; D possibly corresponds to TRBD1 (6 bases). CDR1 KGHDR and CDR2 SFDVKD come from the germline V gene. This CDR3 has 12 amino acids. Trimming removed 4 bases from V and 10 bases from J, with 10 bases in between. The CDR3 reads CATSEGQREQFF. DNA for the CDR3: TGTGCCACCAGTGAGGGACAACGGGAGCAGTTCTTC.

This clonotype came up a few times. The rearrangement joins TRBV12-3 or TRBV12-4 to TRBJ2-5; 12 bases are shared with TRBD1. The V segment lost 7 bases and the J segment 4 bases; nucleotides outside the gene matches: 13. CDR3 length equals 17 residues. This CDR3 is CASTYGGRDRGRETQYF. The CDR3 nucleotides read TGTGCCAGCACCTATGGCGGGCGGGACAGGGGGCGAGAGACCCAGTACTTC.

The chain employs TRBV3-1 and TRBJ2-1; 16 bases match TRBD2. The germline gives CDR1 LGHDT, CDR2 YNNKEL (reference sequence). V shed 4 bases, J shed 10 bases, and the junction held 16 bases outside the gene matches. The CDR3 is made up of 19 amino acids. The DNA of the CDR3 is TGTGCCAGCAGCCCTCCGGACGGGACTAGCGGGAGGGCCTTCTGGGAGCAGTTCTTC. It translates to CASSPPDGTSGRAFWEQFF.

This clonotype was seen a handful of times. This chain connects TRBV6-4 to TRBJ1-5; D may be TRBD1 (5 bases). Trimming removed 3 bases from V and 0 bases from J, with 9 bases in between. The CDR3 length is 15 residues. Germline V gives CDR1 MRHNA, CDR2 SNTAGT. CDR3 bases: TGTGCCAGCAGTGAATGGGGGGGTAGCAATCAGCCCCAGCATTTT. Protein sequence: CASSEWGGSNQPQHF.

The gene calls are TRBV6-1 and TRBJ2-7; D could derive from TRBD1 or TRBD2 (5 bases each). Germline V lookup: CDR1 MNHNS, CDR2 SASEGT. The CDR3 length is 15 residues. V gave up 6 bases and J gave up 0 bases, with 15 bases separating them. The DNA for the CDR3 is TGTGCCAGCAGCCTGGGACCGCGGAGCTCCTACGAGCAGTACGTC. It encodes CASSLGPRSSYEQYV.

This clonotype showed up just a few times. The chain has TRBV5-1 and TRBJ2-3, with 14 bases lining up with TRBD2. This CDR3 is built from 18 residues. Germline V CDR1 and CDR2: SGHRS, YFSETQ. V gave up 4 bases and J gave up 0 bases; unmatched junction bases: 7. CDR3 sequence reads: CASSRGLAGVFSTDTQYF. CDR3 nucleotides: TGCGCCAGCAGCAGGGGACTAGCGGGGGTCTTTAGCACAGATACGCAGTATTTT.

The gene calls are TRBV5-1 and TRBJ2-7; 12 bases map to TRBD1. CDR1 SGHRS and CDR2 YFSETQ come from the germline V gene. The CDR3 covers 16 residues. V shed 0 bases and J 4 bases; nucleotides not matched to a gene: 5. Here the CDR3 reads CASSLDRDRGLYEQYF. The CDR3 region has the DNA TGCGCCAGCAGCTTGGACCGGGACAGGGGGCTGTACGAGCAGTACTTC.

In its sample, this clonotype was seen many times. The J gene is TRBJ2-3, the V gene TRBV5-1; D is possibly TRBD1 or TRBD2 (5 bases each). Germline values: CDR1 SGHRS, CDR2 YFSETQ. This CDR3 spans 17 amino acids. Trimming removed 0 bases at V and 0 bases at J, with 14 bases between. CDR3 sequence (DNA): TGCGCCAGCAGCTTGGAGGGGACCACCGTTAGCACAGATACGCAGTATTTT. Encoded protein: CASSLEGTTVSTDTQYF.

This clonotype showed up many times. The V and J genes are TRBV10-3 and TRBJ1-5; perhaps TRBD1 as D (6 bases). Germline V lookup: CDR1 ENHRY, CDR2 SYGVKD. The V and J ends lost 0 bases and 1 base respectively, with 10 bases between them. CDR3 length equals 16 residues. CDR3 DNA sequence: TGTGCCATCAGTGAGTCGGACAGTCTAAGCAATCAGCCCCAGCATTTT. Its translation: CAISESDSLSNQPQHF.

This clonotype was detected ten times or more. The rearrangement joins TRBV5-1 to TRBJ1-1; D not certain. CDR1 SGHRS and CDR2 YFSETQ come from the germline V gene. CDR3 length: 14 amino acids. V lost 2 bases and J lost 1, with 9 bases in between. CDR3 protein: CASSFSPENTEAFF. The CDR3, as DNA: TGCGCCAGCAGCTTTTCGCCAGAGAACACTGAAGCTTTCTTT.

This clonotype was seen only a few times. The chain joins TRBV20-1 to TRBJ1-1, with 11 bases aligning to TRBD1. Trimming at V came to 5 bases and at J to 5 bases, leaving 7 bases not matched to a gene. CDR3 size: 14 residues. Looked up from germline, CDR1 is DFQATT and CDR2 is SNEGSKA (reference sequence). In DNA form, the CDR3 reads TGCAGTGCTCCTTCGGACAGGGGGCCAACTGAAGCTTTCTTT. Residues: CSAPSDRGPTEAFF.

This clonotype occurred many times. CDR3 nucleotides: TGTGCCAGCAGACCCAGCCCCCAACACTCGGACAACCGAAGGGAGACCCAGTACTTC. It codes for CASRPSPQHSDNRRETQYF. This chain uses TRBV28 with TRBJ2-5; tentatively, D is TRBD1 (5 bases). CDR3 length equals 19 residues. From germline, CDR1 is MDHEN and CDR2 SYDVKM. V was cut by 6 bases and J by 5 bases, with 31 bases left in between.

This clonotype has more than one count but fewer than ten. J is TRBJ2-1 and V is TRBV18; TRBD1 matches at 7 bases. The V segment lost 8 bases and the J segment 1 base; nucleotides outside the gene matches: 8. Germline V gives CDR1 KGHSH, CDR2 LQKENI. The CDR3 has 15 residues. CDR3 residues: CASVGPGGSYNEQFF. The CDR3 nucleotides are TGTGCCAGCGTAGGACCAGGGGGTTCCTACAATGAGCAGTTCTTC.

This clonotype was seen only a few times. The chain is built from TRBV6-4 and TRBJ2-4; either TRBD1 or TRBD2 may supply D (6 bases each). This CDR3 is 16 amino acids long. Trimming shortened V by 0 bases and J by 7 bases, and 16 bases separated the two germline ends. Germline V gene data show CDR1 as MRHNA and CDR2 as SNTAGT. CDR3 loop: CASSDSISGGANIQYF. For the CDR3, the DNA is TGTGCCAGCAGTGACTCGATCTCCGGGGGCGCGAACATTCAGTACTTC.

This chain joins TRBV7-8 and TRBJ2-1; possible D gene TRBD1, 6 bases. Trimming left V 2 bases short and J 4 bases short, with 12 bases between. The CDR3 is 15 residues long. The V gene's germline CDR1 is SGHVS and CDR2 FQNEAQ. Here the CDR3 reads CASSLTGLRYNEQFF. CDR3 nucleotides: TGTGCCAGCAGCTTAACAGGGTTGAGGTACAATGAGCAGTTCTTC.

The chain employs TRBV11-3 and TRBJ2-7, with 8 bases lining up with TRBD1. Germline CDR1 reads SGHNT; CDR2 reads YENEEA. V trimming: 2 bases; J trimming: 3 bases; junction bases outside the gene matches: 6. The CDR3 is 15 residues long. Here the CDR3 reads CASSLMTGDSYEQYF. The CDR3 nucleotides are TGTGCCAGCAGCTTAATGACAGGGGACAGCTACGAGCAGTACTTC. Supplemented by reference TRBV11-3 and TRBJ2-7, the full variable domain reads EAGVVQSPRYKIIEKKQPVAFWCNPISGHNTLYWYLQNLGQGPELLIRYENEEAVDDSQLPKDRFSAERLKGVDSTLKIQPAELGDSAVYLCASSLMTGDSYEQYFGPGTRLTVT.